This TCR beta chain was profiled in a study of cytomegalovirus exposure and HLA in healthy donors. Assay: immunoSEQ multiplex PCR; the TCRdb copy retains only in-frame clones and omits some. In the table there are about 64,000 clones, 90% to 95% of which are singletons. The CDR3 has 14 amino acids. Germline V gives CDR1 SNHLY, CDR2 FYNNEI. Between the trimmed V and J ends, which lost 3 bases and 3 bases, there was a span of 8 bases. From the 120-subject validation cohort, which was separate from the roughly 630-subject first cohort, the donors were drawn. Input material: PBMCs. The chain has TRBV2 and TRBJ2-2, with TRBD2 as a possible D gene (5 bases). The receptor's source is a young woman in good health and CMV-seropositive. DNA of the CDR3: TGTGCCAGCAGTGATCGAGGGTACACCGGGGAGCTGTTTTTT. Translation: CASSDRGYTGELFF.